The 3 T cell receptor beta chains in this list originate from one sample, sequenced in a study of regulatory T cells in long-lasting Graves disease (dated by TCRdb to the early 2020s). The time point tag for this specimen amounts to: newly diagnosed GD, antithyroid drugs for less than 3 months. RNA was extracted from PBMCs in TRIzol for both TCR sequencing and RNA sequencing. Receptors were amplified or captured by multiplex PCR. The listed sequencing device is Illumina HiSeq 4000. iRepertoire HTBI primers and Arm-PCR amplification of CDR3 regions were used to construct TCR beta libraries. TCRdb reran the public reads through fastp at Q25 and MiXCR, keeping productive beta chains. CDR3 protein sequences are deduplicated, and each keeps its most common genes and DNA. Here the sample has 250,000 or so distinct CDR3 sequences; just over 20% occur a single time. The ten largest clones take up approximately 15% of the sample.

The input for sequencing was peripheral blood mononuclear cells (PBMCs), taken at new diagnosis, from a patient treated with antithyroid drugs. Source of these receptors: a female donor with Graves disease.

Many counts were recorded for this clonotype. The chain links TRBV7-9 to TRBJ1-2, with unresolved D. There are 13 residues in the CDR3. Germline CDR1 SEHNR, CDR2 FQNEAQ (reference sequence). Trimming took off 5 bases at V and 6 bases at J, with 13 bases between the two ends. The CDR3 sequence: CASSPENGDGYTF. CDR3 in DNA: TGTGCCAGCAGCCCTGAAAACGGGGATGGCTACACCTTC.

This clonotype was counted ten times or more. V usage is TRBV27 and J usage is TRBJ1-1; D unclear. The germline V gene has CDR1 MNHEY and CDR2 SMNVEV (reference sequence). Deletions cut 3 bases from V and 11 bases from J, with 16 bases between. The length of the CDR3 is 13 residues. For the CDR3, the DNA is TGTGCCAGCAGTTTGGTATCAGGCCGAGGGGCTTTCTTT. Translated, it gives CASSLVSGRGAFF.

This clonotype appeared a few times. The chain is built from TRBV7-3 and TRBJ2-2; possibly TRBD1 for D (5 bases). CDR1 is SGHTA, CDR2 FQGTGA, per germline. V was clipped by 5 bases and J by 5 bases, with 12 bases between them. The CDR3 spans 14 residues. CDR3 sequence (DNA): TGTGCCAGCAGCGCGGCAGGGCTGACCGGGGAGCTGTTTTTT. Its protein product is CASSAAGLTGELFF. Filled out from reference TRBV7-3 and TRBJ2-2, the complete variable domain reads GAGVSQTPSNKVTEKGKYVELRCDPISGHTALYWYRQSLGQGPEFLIYFQGTGAADDSGLPNDRFFAVRPEGSVSTLKIQRTERGDSAVYLCASSAAGLTGELFFGEGSRLTVL.